This T cell receptor (beta chain) was obtained from a study of T cell repertoires in cytomegalovirus infection. About the study: Public TCR beta signatures provided an indication of both CMV infection and a matching HLA type. General observations from the study: Cumulative public TCR beta family frequency identified carriers of CMV plus the relevant HLA. The ex vivo response showed dominance by HLA-C-restricted CMV-specific TCR beta clonotypes.

CDR3 length: 13 residues. In germline, CDR1 is MGHDK, CDR2 SYGVNS. Germline trimming cut 6 bases from V and 6 bases from J; bases unmatched to any gene: 5. One entry per CDR3 protein, called by TCRdb with MiXCR from the reads. The sample lists about 260,000 distinct CDR3 sequences, roughly 13% occurring once. About this clonotype itself: Its matching antigen is unknown.

The sample consisted of PBMCs. This chain uses TRBV25-1 with TRBJ1-2; 9 bases fit TRBD1. This TCR derives from a human donor in good health (CMV status not recorded). Some clones in this sample may be carry-over from other donors' samples. The DNA for the CDR3 is TGTGCCAGCAGATCGGGACAGGGAGATGGCTACACCTTC. Translated, it gives CASRSGQGDGYTF.